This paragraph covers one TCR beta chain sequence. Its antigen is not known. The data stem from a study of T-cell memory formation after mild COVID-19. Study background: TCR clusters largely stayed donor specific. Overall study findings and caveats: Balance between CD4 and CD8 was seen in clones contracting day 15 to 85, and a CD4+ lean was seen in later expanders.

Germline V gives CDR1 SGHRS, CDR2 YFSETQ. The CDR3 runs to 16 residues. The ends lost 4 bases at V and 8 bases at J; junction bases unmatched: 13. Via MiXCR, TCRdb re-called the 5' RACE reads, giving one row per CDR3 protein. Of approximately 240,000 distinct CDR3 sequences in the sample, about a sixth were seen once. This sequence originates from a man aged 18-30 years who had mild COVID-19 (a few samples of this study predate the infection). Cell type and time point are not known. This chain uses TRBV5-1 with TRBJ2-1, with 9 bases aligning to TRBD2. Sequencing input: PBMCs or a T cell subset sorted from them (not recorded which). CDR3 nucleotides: TGCGCCAGCAGCCTCTGGACTAGCGTGGGGGCGCATGAGCAGTTCTTC. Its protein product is CASSLWTSVGAHEQFF.